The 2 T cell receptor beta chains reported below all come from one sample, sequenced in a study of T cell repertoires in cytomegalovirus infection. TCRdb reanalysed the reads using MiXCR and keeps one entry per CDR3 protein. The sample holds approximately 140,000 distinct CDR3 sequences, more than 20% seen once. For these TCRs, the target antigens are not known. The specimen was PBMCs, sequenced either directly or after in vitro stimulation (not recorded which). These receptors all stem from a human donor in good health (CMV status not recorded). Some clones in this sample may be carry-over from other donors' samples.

CDR3 loop: CSAREQGPNEQFF. The CDR3 DNA is TGCAGTGCTAGAGAGCAAGGACCTAATGAGCAGTTCTTC. The genes are TRBV20-1 and TRBJ2-1, with D unclear. CDR3 size: 13 residues. Deletions cut 0 bases from V and 7 bases from J, with 10 bases between. Looked up from germline, CDR1 is DFQATT and CDR2 is SNEGSKA (reference sequence).

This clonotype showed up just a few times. CDR3 in amino acids: CASINVGIQYF. The CDR3 bases are TGTGCCAGCATCAACGTCGGTATTCAGTACTTC. The chain links TRBV6-1 to TRBJ2-4; unclear D gene. V lost 7 bases and J 10 bases, leaving 11 bases between the germline ends. From germline, CDR1 is MNHNS and CDR2 SASEGT. The CDR3 length is 11 residues.